Presented here are 8 T cell receptor beta chains from one specimen sequenced in a study of blood T cell repertoires in COVID-19. The data were produced by immunoSEQ multiplex PCR, yet TCRdb's version contains in-frame clones alone and is incomplete. The sample holds some 200,000 clones, approximately 82% seen once. Material for sequencing was peripheral blood. The receptors here all came from a human donor with acute or convalescent COVID-19. The donor label of this sample is uncertain.

CDR3 in amino acids: CASSLNPPGLVGRETQYF. DNA of the CDR3: TGTGCCAGCAGCCTTAACCCCCCGGGACTAGTGGGGAGAGAGACCCAGTACTTC. The J gene is TRBJ2-5, the V gene TRBV7-6, with TRBD2 matching over 8 bases. The CDR3 totals 18 residues. The junction had 18 bases not matched to a gene; V was cut back by 5 bases and J by 4 bases. CDR1 and CDR2 (germline): SGHVS, FNYEAQ.

The J gene is TRBJ1-1, the V gene TRBV7-9; D not resolved. Trimming left V 6 bases short and J 4 bases short, with 15 bases between. This CDR3 has 14 amino acids. Germline-derived CDR1 and CDR2 are SEHNR and FQNEAQ (reference sequence). CDR3 in amino acids: CASSTDQRSTEAFF. CDR3 nucleotides: TGTGCCAGCAGTACAGACCAGAGATCCACTGAAGCTTTCTTT.

A word on this clone: One end of the junction does not line up with germline, which may come from a read error. This CDR3 is also generated by other DNA sequences in the sample. This sequence joins TRBV18 and TRBJ1-1; TRBD1 agrees at 7 bases. Germline V gene data show CDR1 as KGHSH and CDR2 as LQKENI. The CDR3 loop spans 12 amino acids. The CDR3 bases are TGTGCCAGCTCCCCACAGGGGACTGAAGCTTTCTTT. Amino acids: CASSPQGTEAFF.

The V call is TRBV4-1, the J call TRBJ2-7, with 14 positions matching TRBD2. This CDR3 is built from 18 residues. The germline CDR1 and CDR2 sequences are MGHRA and YSYEKL. Trimming cost V 0 bases and J 7 bases; bases outside gene matches: 11. CDR3 sequence (DNA): TGCGCCAGCAGCCAAGAGGGGGGACTAGCGGGAGCCCCTACGGAGCAGTACTTC. This codes for CASSQEGGLAGAPTEQYF.

This clone was seen only once. The V call is TRBV5-8, the J call TRBJ1-4, with 7 bases identical to TRBD1. Germline CDR1 SGHTS, CDR2 YDEGEE. This CDR3 is 15 amino acids long. Trimming took 2 bases from V and 3 from J; bases not matched to a gene: 4. Here the CDR3 DNA reads TGTGCCAGCAGCTTACAGGGGTTCGCTAATGAAAAACTGTTTTTT. Protein: CASSLQGFANEKLFF.

The chain couples TRBV2 to TRBJ2-7; D is ambiguous. CDR3 length: 16 residues. Germline V gene lookup returns CDR1 SNHLY and CDR2 FYNNEI. V lost 5 bases, J lost 0 bases, and 17 bases lay in between. The CDR3 is CASSPLQSYSSYEQYF. The CDR3 bases are TGTGCCAGCAGTCCCCTACAGAGCTACAGCTCCTACGAGCAGTACTTC.

This sequence joins TRBV14 and TRBJ2-1, with 10 bases fitting TRBD2. With V trimmed by 1 base and J by 7 bases, 4 bases remained unmatched. The germline V gene encodes CDR1 SGHDN and CDR2 FVKESK. The CDR3 sequence is 15 residues long. DNA of the CDR3: TGTGCCAGCAGCCAAGCTAGCGGGAGAGAAAATGAGCAGTTCTTC. Its translation is CASSQASGRENEQFF.

This clone occurred once. V gene TRBV7-3 combines with J gene TRBJ2-1; 11 nucleotides line up with TRBD2. V shed 2 bases, J shed 3 bases, and the junction held 12 bases outside the gene matches. The CDR3 has 19 residues. Germline V lookup: CDR1 SGHTA, CDR2 FQGTGA. CDR3 residues: CASSLAPLAGEGGYNEQFF. CDR3 bases: TGTGCCAGCAGCTTAGCCCCACTAGCGGGAGAAGGCGGCTACAATGAGCAGTTCTTC.